This note documents a single TCR beta chain sequence. Its matching antigen is unknown. No conserved phenylalanine or tryptophan ends this CDR3, so it is likely a read error. All patients reached thyroid surgery having received no treatment beforehand. The CDR3 length is 20 residues. Per the germline V gene, CDR1 is MNHNS and CDR2 is SASEGT. V lost 5 bases and J lost 6, with 32 bases in between. The data were taken from a study of metastatic and nonmetastatic thyroid tumors. Points from the study as a whole: Across blood and tumor, TCR beta diversity in malignant thyroid tumors was reportedly significantly higher than in benign nodules.

Authors' methods: CDR3 was compared across clinicopathological groups, and the resulting differences were used to build a distant-metastasis classifier for papillary thyroid cancer. With MiXCR, TCRdb reprocessed the PCR reads. The authors' filters were not applied to this entry. The data contain about 23,000 clones, approximately 19% of them singletons. V and J are TRBV6-1 and TRBJ2-1, with a tentative D call TRBD2 (5 bases). Sequenced sample: blood. The sequence was obtained from a male donor with papillary thyroid cancer or a benign thyroid nodule (not recorded which). Some clones in this sample may be carry-over from other donors' samples. Written as DNA, the CDR3 is TGTGCCAGCAGTACGCGCCGTCTTGATCGGCAATCATCGGGAATCAATGAGCAGTTCTCC. It encodes CASSTRRLDRQSSGINEQFS.